What follows are 7 T cell receptor beta chains derived from one specimen sequenced in a study of OX40 agonist ivuxolimab in advanced cancers. The protocol was immunoSEQ multiplex PCR, while the TCRdb copy is restricted to in-frame clones and leaves out a portion. The table lists some 66,000 clones, more than 70% of them singletons. The source was CD4+ or CD8+ T cells sorted from blood, collected in a trial of the OX40 agonist ivuxolimab. These receptors were obtained from an adult with an advanced solid tumor such as melanoma, head and neck, liver or kidney cancer.

This rearrangement joins TRBV6-6 to TRBJ1-4, with D maybe TRBD1 (5 bases). Germline CDR1 reads MNHNY; CDR2 reads SVGAGI (reference sequence). Trimming took off 6 bases at V and 5 bases at J, with 7 bases between the two ends. This CDR3 contains 12 residues. The DNA for the CDR3 is TGTGCCAGCAGAGAGGGGAATGAAAAACTGTTTTTT. This encodes CASREGNEKLFF.

This chain connects TRBV4-2 to TRBJ1-2; tentatively, D is TRBD1 (5 bases). There are 16 residues in the CDR3. The V end lost 0 bases, the J end lost 7 bases, and 18 bases lay between the germline ends. Germline V gene lookup returns CDR1 LGHNA and CDR2 YNFKEQ. The CDR3 DNA reads TGTGCCAGCAGCCAAGATCGGAGGGCAGGGAATGGTGGCTACACCTTC. Translated, it gives CASSQDRRAGNGGYTF.

The rearrangement links TRBV6-1 to TRBJ2-2, with D perhaps matching TRBD1 (5 bases). The CDR3 extends over 15 amino acids. Germline values: CDR1 MNHNS, CDR2 SASEGT. V was cut by 8 bases and J by 3 bases, with 16 bases left in between. Here the CDR3 DNA reads TGTGCCAGCTCTCTGGGGCAGGCGGACACCGGGGAGCTGTTTTTT. Residues: CASSLGQADTGELFF.

This chain uses TRBV15 with TRBJ2-3; D is ambiguous. V lost 1 base, J lost 11 bases, and 10 bases lay in between. CDR1 and CDR2 from the germline V gene are LNHNV and YYDKDF (reference sequence). The CDR3 is 12 amino acids. CDR3 loop: CATSRGPLGQYF. The CDR3 DNA is TGTGCCACCAGCAGAGGCCCCCTTGGGCAGTATTTT.

J is TRBJ2-7 and V is TRBV5-6, with D maybe TRBD1 (6 bases). The CDR3 is 14 residues long. The germline gives CDR1 SGHDT, CDR2 YYEEEE. V was pared by 0 bases and J by 3 bases, with 10 bases between. The CDR3 is CASSLGLTGYEQYF. The CDR3 bases are TGTGCCAGCAGCTTGGGCTTGACAGGCTACGAGCAGTACTTC. The variable domain in full, completed from reference TRBV5-6 and TRBJ2-7, reads DAGVTQSPTHLIKTRGQQVTLRCSPKSGHDTVSWYQQALGQGPQFIFQYYEEEERQRGNFPDRFSGHQFPNYSSELNVNALLLGDSALYLCASSLGLTGYEQYFGPGTRLTVT.

This chain links TRBV14 with TRBJ1-1; D is uncertain. The V end was cut by 6 bases, the J end by 3 bases, with 14 bases between. CDR1 and CDR2 from the germline V gene are SGHDN and FVKESK. This CDR3 is built from 14 residues. Written as DNA, the CDR3 is TGTGCCAGCAGTGCGACCGCGGTCTACACTGAAGCTTTCTTT. It codes for CASSATAVYTEAFF.

This clone appeared a few times. This chain links TRBV19 with TRBJ1-5; unclear D gene. The CDR3 is made up of 12 amino acids. Germline CDR1 and CDR2: LNHDA and SQIVND (reference sequence). Trimming took off 5 bases at V and 4 bases at J, with 6 bases between the two ends. The CDR3 protein is CASSAPNQPQHF. CDR3 coding DNA: TGTGCCAGTAGTGCCCCTAATCAGCCCCAGCATTTT.